This T cell receptor (beta chain) was sequenced for a study of control samples from healthy donors and cancer patients. Libraries were prepared by immunoSEQ multiplex PCR; TCRdb keeps only in-frame clonotypes and omits some of them. The sample lists over 150,000 clones, approximately 95% occurring once. This receptor was taken from a man between 18 and 35 years old in good health. The sequenced material came from blood.

CDR3 nucleotides: TGCGCCAGCAGCAGACAGGGGGCGAGCGGTGAAAAACTGTTTTTT. Protein product: CASSRQGASGEKLFF. The chain is built from TRBV5-1 and TRBJ1-4, with TRBD1 matching over 10 bases. J was trimmed by 7 bases and V by 4 bases; bases with no gene match: 7. The CDR3 extends over 15 amino acids. Germline lookup yields CDR1 SGHRS and CDR2 YFSETQ. The full variable domain, completed using reference TRBV5-1 and TRBJ1-4, is KAGVTQTPRYLIKTRGQQVTLSCSPISGHRSVSWYQQTPGQGLQFLFEYFSETQRNKGNFPGRFSGRQFSNSRSEMNVSTLELGDSALYLCASSRQGASGEKLFFGSGTQLSVL.